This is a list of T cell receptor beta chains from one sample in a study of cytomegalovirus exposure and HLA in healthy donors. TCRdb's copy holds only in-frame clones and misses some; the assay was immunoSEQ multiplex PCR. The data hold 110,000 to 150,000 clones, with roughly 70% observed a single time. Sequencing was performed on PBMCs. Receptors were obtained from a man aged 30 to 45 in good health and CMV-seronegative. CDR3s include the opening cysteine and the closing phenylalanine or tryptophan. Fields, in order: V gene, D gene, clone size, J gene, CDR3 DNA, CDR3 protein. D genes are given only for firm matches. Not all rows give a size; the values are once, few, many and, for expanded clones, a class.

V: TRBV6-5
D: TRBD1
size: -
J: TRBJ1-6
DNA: TGTGCCAGCAGTCAGCCCACAGGGGGCGTCGTCTTT
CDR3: CASSQPTGGVVF

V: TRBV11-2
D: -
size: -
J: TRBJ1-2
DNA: TGTGCCAGCAGCTCCTGGACAGCCAACTATGGCTACACCTTC
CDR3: CASSSWTANYGYTF

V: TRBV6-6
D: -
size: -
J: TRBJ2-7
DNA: TGTGCCAGCAGTTACTCCGGTCTTCTCATCTACGAGCAGTACTTC
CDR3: CASSYSGLLIYEQYF

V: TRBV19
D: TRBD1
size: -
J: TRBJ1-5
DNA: TGTGCCAGTAGTATCAGAGGGACAGAGAATCAGCCCCAGCATTTT
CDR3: CASSIRGTENQPQHF

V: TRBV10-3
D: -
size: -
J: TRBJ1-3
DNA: TGTGCCATCGGCCCCGCCGCATTTGGAAACACCATATATTTT
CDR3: CAIGPAAFGNTIYF

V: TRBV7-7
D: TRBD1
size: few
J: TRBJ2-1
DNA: TGTGCTAGCAGCTTCCCGGGACAGGGTCTCAATGAGCAGTTCTTC
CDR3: CASSFPGQGLNEQFF

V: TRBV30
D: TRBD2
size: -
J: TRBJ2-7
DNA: TGTGCCTGGAGTACGGGACTAGCGGGAACCTACGAGCAGTACTTC
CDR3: CAWSTGLAGTYEQYF

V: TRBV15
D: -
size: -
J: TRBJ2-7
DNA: TGTGCCACCAGCCCCGTAGCGACCGCCTACGAGCAGTACTTC
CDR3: CATSPVATAYEQYF

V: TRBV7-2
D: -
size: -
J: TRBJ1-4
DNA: TGTGCCAGCAGCTTAGAATCAGGGGACTACGAAAAACTGTTTTTT
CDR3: CASSLESGDYEKLFF

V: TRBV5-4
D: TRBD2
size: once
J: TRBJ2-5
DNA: TGTGCCAGCAGCAAGGGTGGAGCGGGGTCAGAGACCCAGTACTTC
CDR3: CASSKGGAGSETQYF

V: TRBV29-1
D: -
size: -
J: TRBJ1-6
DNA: TGCAGCGACCAGGGGCCTCCGAATTCACCCCTCCACTTT
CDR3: CSDQGPPNSPLHF

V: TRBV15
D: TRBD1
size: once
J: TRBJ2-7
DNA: TGTGCCACCAGCACCCGGACAGGTTCGAGGAGGTCGCACGAGCAGTACTTC
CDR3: CATSTRTGSRRSHEQYF

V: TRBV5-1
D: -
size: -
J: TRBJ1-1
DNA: TGCGCCAGCAGCGGGGGGTTCGGCTCCCTACACACTGAAGCTTTCTTT
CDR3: CASSGGFGSLHTEAFF

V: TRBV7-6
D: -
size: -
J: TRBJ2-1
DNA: TGTGCCAGCAGCATAGGCAGGGGCCCCTACAATGAGCAGTTCTTC
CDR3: CASSIGRGPYNEQFF

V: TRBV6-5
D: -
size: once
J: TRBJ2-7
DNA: TGTGCCAGCAGCACAATGGCAGGGTCCGAGCAGTACTTC
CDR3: CASSTMAGSEQYF

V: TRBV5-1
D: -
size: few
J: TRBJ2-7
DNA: TGCGCCAGCAGCTTGGAAGGGGGGGGGCCGTACTTC
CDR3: CASSLEGGGPYF

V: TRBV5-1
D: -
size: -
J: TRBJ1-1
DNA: TGCGCCAGCAGCTCAGACAGACAGAACACTGAAGCTTTCTTT
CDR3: CASSSDRQNTEAFF

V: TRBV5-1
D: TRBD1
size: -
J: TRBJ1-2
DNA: TGCGCCAGCAGCTTGTTGGGGACAGGGGCTCATGGCTACACCTTC
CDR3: CASSLLGTGAHGYTF

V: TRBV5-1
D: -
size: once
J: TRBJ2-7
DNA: TGCGCCAGCAGCTTCAGTAGCGGTGGCTCCTACGAGCAGTACTTC
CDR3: CASSFSSGGSYEQYF

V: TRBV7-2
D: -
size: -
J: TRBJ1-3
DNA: TGTGCCAGCAGCTCCAAGGCGGGGTTTGGAAACACCATATATTTT
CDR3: CASSSKAGFGNTIYF

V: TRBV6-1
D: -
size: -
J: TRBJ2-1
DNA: TGTGCCATACTCCTGATTTCAGGGCTCCCCGATGGGCAGTTCTTC
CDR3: CAILLISGLPDGQFF

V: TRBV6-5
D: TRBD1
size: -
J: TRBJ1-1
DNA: TGTGCCAGCAGTTACCGACAGGGGGAAGCTTTCTTT
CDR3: CASSYRQGEAFF

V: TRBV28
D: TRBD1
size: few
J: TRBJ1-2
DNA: TGTGCCAGCACGGGGCAGGGGGCTTATGGCTACACCTTC
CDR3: CASTGQGAYGYTF

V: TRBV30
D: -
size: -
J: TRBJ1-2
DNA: TGTGCCTCACACCCTCAGGGGCTCACTTACTATGGCTACACCTTC
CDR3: CASHPQGLTYYGYTF

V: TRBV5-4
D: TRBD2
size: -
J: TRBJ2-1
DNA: TGTGCCAGCAGCTTGGCTAGGGCTAGCGGGAGGGAGGGTCAGTTCTTC
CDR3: CASSLARASGREGQFF

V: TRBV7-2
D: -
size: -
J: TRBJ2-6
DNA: TGTGCCAGCGCCCGGCCAGGGGCCAACGGCCTGACTTTC
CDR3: CASARPGANGLTF

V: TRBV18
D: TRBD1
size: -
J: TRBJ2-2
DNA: TGTGCCAGCTCACCGAGAGCAGGGGGCAACACCGGGGAGCTGTTTTTT
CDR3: CASSPRAGGNTGELFF

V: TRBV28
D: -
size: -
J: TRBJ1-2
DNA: TGTGCCAGCAGTCTCACAGGACAGATTAACTATGGCTACACCTTC
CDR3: CASSLTGQINYGYTF

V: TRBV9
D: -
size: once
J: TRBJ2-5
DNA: TGTGCCAGCAGCGTAGCTTCTAGCTTGGAGACCCAGTACTTC
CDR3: CASSVASSLETQYF

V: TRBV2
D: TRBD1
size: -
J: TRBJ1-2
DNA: TGTGCCAGCAGCTCGACAGGGGATGGCTACACCTTC
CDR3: CASSSTGDGYTF

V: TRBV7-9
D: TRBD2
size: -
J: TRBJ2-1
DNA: TGTGCCAGCAGCCAGCGGGGGCTAGATAATGAGCAGTTCTTC
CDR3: CASSQRGLDNEQFF

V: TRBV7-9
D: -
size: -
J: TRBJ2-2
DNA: TGTGCCATTCCCCGGACACCTAACACCGGGGAGCTGTTTTTT
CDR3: CAIPRTPNTGELFF

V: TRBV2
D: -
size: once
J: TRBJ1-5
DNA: TGTGCCAGCGCCCGTACAGAGAGCAATCAGCCCCAGCATTTT
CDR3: CASARTESNQPQHF

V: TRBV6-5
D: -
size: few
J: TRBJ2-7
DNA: TGTGCCAGCAGGCGCGCCAACTCAAATCGGGAGCAGTACTTC
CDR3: CASRRANSNREQYF

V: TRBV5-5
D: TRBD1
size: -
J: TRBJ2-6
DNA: TGTGCCAGCAGCTACCGGACAGGAGATAGCTCTGGGGCCAACGTCCTGACTTTC
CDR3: CASSYRTGDSSGANVLTF

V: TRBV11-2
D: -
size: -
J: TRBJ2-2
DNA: TGTGCCAGCAGCTTAGCAGGGAGCAGGGGTGACACCGGGGAGCTGTTTTTT
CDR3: CASSLAGSRGDTGELFF

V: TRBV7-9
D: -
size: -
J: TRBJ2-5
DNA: TGTGCCAGCAGCTTCCTCTCCTCGGGACAAATTCAAGAGACCCAGTACTTC
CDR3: CASSFLSSGQIQETQYF

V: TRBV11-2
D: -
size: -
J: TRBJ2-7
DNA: TGTGCCAGCAGCTTAGGTCGCAGCTACGAGCAGTACTTC
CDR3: CASSLGRSYEQYF

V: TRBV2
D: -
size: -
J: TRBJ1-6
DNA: TGTGCCAGCAGTGATCGCCGGCGGCCTAATTCACCCCTCCACTTT
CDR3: CASSDRRRPNSPLHF

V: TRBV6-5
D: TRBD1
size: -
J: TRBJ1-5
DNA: TGTGCCAGCAGTTCTCCCGGGACAGGGGGGACTCAGCCCCAGCATTTT
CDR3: CASSSPGTGGTQPQHF

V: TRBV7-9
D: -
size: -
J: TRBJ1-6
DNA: TGTTCCAGCAGCATAGGCGGGATCACGGGTAATTCACCCCTCCACTTT
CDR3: CSSSIGGITGNSPLHF

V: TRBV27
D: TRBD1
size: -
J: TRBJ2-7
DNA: TGTGCCAGCAGCTTCGGGACAGGTTACGAGCAGTACTTC
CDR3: CASSFGTGYEQYF

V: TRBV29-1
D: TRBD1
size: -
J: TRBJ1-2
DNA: TGCAGCGTTGCTTCATCGGGACAGATCAGCTATGGCTACACCTTC
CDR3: CSVASSGQISYGYTF

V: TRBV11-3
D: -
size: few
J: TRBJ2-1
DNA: TGTGCCAGCAGCTTACTAGGTGGGTCCTACAATGAGCAGTTCTTC
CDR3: CASSLLGGSYNEQFF

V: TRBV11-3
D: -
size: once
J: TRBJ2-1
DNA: TGTGCCAGCAGCTTAGGACAGGGCACCGGGACTAGGGGCCATGAGCAGTTCTTC
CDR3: CASSLGQGTGTRGHEQFF

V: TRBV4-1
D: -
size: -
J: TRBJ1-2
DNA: TGCGCCAGCAGTCGCGAGGGTTACTATGGCTACACCTTC
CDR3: CASSREGYYGYTF

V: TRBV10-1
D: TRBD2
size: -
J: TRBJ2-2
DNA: TGCGCCAGCAGTGCACTAGCGGGAGACACCGGGGAGCTGTTTTTT
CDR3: CASSALAGDTGELFF

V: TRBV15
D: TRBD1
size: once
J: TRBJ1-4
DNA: TGTGCCACCAGCGGTAGACAGGGTATAAATGAAAAACTGTTTTTT
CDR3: CATSGRQGINEKLFF

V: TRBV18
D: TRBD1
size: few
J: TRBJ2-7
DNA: TGTGCCAGCTCAGAGGACAGGGCGCACGAGCAGTACTTC
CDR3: CASSEDRAHEQYF

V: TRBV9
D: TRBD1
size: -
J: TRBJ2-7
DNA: TGTGCCAGCAGCAATGCCGGGACAGCGTCTAACGAGCAGTACTTC
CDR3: CASSNAGTASNEQYF

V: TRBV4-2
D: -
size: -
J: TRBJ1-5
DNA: TGTGCCAGCAGCCAAGAGTGGGAGGGCGGTCAGCCCCAGCATTTT
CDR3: CASSQEWEGGQPQHF

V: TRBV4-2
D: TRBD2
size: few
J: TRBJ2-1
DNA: TGTGCCAGCAGCCAAGATCCCGCTAGCGGAAAGTTCTTC
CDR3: CASSQDPASGKFF

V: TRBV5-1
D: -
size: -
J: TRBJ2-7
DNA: TGCGCCAGCAGCCATGACAGCGCATACGAGCAGTACTTC
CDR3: CASSHDSAYEQYF

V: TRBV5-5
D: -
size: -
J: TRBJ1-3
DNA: TGTGCCAGCAGCTTGGATCACAGGGACAACTCTGGAAACACCATATATTTT
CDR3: CASSLDHRDNSGNTIYF

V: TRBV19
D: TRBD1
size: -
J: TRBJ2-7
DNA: TGTGCCAGTAGTATCGGACAGGGGAGCAACGAGCAGTACTTC
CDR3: CASSIGQGSNEQYF